This TCR beta chain emerged from a study of blood T cell repertoires in COVID-19. The table came from immunoSEQ multiplex PCR; TCRdb's copy has only in-frame clones and leaves some out. Of about 250,000 clones in the sample, approximately 85% are singletons; the top ten hold approximately 4.2%. The CDR3 is 15 residues long. CDR1 is SGDLS, CDR2 YYNGEE, per germline. V gave up 4 bases and J gave up 2 bases; unmatched junction bases: 8. The receptor was derived from a woman aged 25 to 39 who had recovered from COVID-19. The chain is built from TRBV9 and TRBJ2-7; 8 nucleotides line up with TRBD1. The specimen was PBMCs or T cells enriched from blood (not recorded which). CDR3: CASSSEWGQAYEQYF. The DNA for the CDR3 is TGTGCCAGCAGCTCAGAATGGGGACAGGCCTACGAGCAGTACTTC.